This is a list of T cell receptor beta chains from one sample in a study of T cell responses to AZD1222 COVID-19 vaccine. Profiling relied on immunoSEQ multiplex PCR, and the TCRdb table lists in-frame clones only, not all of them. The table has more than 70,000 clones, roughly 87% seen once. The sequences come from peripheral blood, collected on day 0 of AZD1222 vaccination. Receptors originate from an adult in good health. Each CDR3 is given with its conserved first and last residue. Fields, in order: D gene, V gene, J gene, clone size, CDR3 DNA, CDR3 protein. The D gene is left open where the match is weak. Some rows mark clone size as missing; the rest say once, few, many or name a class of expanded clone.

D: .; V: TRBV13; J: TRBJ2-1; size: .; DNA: TGTGCCAGCAGCTTAGGGTCCGATGAGCAGTTCTTC; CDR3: CASSLGSDEQFF
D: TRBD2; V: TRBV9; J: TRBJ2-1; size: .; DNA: TGTGCCAGCAGCGTAGACGGGAGGGCCCCCTACAATGAGCAGTTCTTC; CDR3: CASSVDGRAPYNEQFF
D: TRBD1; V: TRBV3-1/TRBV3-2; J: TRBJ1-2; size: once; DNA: TGTGCCAGCAGACAACAGGGGCGGTATGGCTACACCTTC; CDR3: CASRQQGRYGYTF
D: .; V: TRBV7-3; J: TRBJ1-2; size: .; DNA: TGTGCCAGCAGCTTAGACGGGAACTATGGCTACACCTTC; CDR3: CASSLDGNYGYTF
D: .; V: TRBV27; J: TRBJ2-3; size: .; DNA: TGTGCCAGCCGACAGAGAGAAGATACGCAGTATTTT; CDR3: CASRQREDTQYF
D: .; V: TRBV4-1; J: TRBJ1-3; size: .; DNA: TGCGCCAGCAGCCAAGGGACCGGCGAAAACACCATATATTTT; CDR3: CASSQGTGENTIYF
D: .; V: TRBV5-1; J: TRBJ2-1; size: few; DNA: TGCGCCAGCAGGGCCGGGACTTTAAATGAGCAGTTCTTC; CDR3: CASRAGTLNEQFF
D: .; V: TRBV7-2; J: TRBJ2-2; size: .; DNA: TGTGCCAGCAGCTCCCCCCCCGCCGGCACCGGGGAGCTGTTTTTT; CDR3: CASSSPPAGTGELFF
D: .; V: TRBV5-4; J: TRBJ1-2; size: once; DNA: TGTGCCAGCAGCTTGTTATCTACAGATGGCTACACCTTC; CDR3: CASSLLSTDGYTF
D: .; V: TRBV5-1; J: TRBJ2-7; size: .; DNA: TGCGCCAGCAGGGAGACAGACAGCTCCTACGAGCAGTACTTC; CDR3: CASRETDSSYEQYF
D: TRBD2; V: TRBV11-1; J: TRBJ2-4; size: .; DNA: TGTGCCAGCAGCCCCGGACTAGCGGGAGCGGGGGACATTCAGTACTTC; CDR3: CASSPGLAGAGDIQYF
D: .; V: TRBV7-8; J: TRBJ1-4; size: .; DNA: TGTGCCAGCAGCTGGCAAAGTGGGGCAACTAATGAAAAACTGTTTTTT; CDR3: CASSWQSGATNEKLFF
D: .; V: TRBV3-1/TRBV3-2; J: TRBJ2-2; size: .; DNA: TGTGCCAGCAGCCTTGGGGGGCGCGTCACCGGGGAGCTGTTTTTT; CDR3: CASSLGGRVTGELFF
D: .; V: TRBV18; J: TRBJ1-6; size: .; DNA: TGTGCCAGCTCAAACAGCTTCAGCAGGGGTTCACCCCTCCACTTT; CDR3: CASSNSFSRGSPLHF
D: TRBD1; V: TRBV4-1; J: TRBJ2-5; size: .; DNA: TGCGCCAGCAGCCAAGTTAGGTCAGGGGGCCTTTTTGAGACCCAGTACTTC; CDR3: CASSQVRSGGLFETQYF
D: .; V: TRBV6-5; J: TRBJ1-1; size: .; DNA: TGTGCCAGCAGTTACAGCGACAAGAACACTGAAGCTTTCTTT; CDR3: CASSYSDKNTEAFF
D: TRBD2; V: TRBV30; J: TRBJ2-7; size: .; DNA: TGTGCCTGGAGTGTAGGGCTAGCGGGAGCCCACGAGCAGTACTTC; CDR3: CAWSVGLAGAHEQYF
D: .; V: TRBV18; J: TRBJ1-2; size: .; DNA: TGTGCCAGCTCACCTTCCGGGGCCACGTTATATGGCTACACCTTC; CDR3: CASSPSGATLYGYTF
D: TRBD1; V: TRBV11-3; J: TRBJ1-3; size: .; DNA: TGTGCCAGCAGCCCTGGGACAGCCGGAAACACCATATATTTT; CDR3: CASSPGTAGNTIYF
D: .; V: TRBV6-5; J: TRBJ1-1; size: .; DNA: TGTGCCAGCACCCCATCCATGGACACTGAAGCTTTCTTT; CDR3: CASTPSMDTEAFF
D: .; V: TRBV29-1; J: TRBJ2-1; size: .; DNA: TGCAGCGTTGAGCCTTCACAGGGTAATGAGCAGTTCTTC; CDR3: CSVEPSQGNEQFF
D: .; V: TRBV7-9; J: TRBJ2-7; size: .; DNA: TGTGCCAGCAGCCCTAACTTGGTAGCGGTGAGCTCCTACGAGCAGTACTTC; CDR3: CASSPNLVAVSSYEQYF
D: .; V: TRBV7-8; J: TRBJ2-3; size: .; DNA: TGTGCCAGCAGCTTAGCGCGGTCCCCCACAGATACGCAGTATTTT; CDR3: CASSLARSPTDTQYF
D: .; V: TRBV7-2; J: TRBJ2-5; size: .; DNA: TGTGCCAGCAGCTTTGGTTCTGCCCGAGAGACCCAGTACTTC; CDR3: CASSFGSARETQYF
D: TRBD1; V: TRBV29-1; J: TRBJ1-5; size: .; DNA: TGCAGCGTTGTTAAGGGGGCAGGTCAGCCCCAGCATTTT; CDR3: CSVVKGAGQPQHF
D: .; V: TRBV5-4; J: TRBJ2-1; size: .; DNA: TGTGCCAGCAGCTTGTCCCCCACCCCCTACAATGAGCAGTTCTTC; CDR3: CASSLSPTPYNEQFF
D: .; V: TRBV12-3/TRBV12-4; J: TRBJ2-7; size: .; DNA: TGTGCCAGCAGTTTTGGCAGGGGGGACGAGCAGTACTTC; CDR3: CASSFGRGDEQYF
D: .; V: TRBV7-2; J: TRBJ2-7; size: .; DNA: TGTGCCAGCACCCCGGATGGGCTTATATCAACCTACGAGCAGTACTTC; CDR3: CASTPDGLISTYEQYF
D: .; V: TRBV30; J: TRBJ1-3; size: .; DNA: TGTGCCTGGATTGAACTGGACGGAAACACCATATATTTT; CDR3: CAWIELDGNTIYF
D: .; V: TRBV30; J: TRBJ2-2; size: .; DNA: TGTGCCTGGACCTGGGGAGCGGCCGGGGAGCTGTTTTTT; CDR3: CAWTWGAAGELFF
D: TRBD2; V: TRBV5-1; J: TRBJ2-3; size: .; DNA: TGCGCCAGCAGCTTGATGCTAGCGGGAGATACGCAGTATTTT; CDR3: CASSLMLAGDTQYF
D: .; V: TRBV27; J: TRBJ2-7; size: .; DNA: TGTGCCAGCAGTTTCTTCAGTCCTGGCGGGCGGTCGCCCTACGAGCAGTACTTC; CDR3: CASSFFSPGGRSPYEQYF
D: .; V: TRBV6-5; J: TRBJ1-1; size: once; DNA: TGTGCCAGCAGCGGGGCCACTGAAGCTTTCTTT; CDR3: CASSGATEAFF
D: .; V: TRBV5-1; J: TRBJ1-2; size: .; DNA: TGCGCCAGCAGCTTGGTGACAGAACCTTATGGCTACACCTTC; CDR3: CASSLVTEPYGYTF
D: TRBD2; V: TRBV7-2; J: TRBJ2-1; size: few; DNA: TGTGCCAGCAGCCTGATCCCTAGCGGGCCCTACAATGAGCAGTTCTTC; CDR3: CASSLIPSGPYNEQFF
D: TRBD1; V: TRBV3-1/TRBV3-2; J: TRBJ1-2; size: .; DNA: TGTGCCAGCAGGGGGGGCCTTGACAGGGGTTATGGCTACACCTTC; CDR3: CASRGGLDRGYGYTF
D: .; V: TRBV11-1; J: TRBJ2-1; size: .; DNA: TGTGCCAGCAGCTCCAGCGGAGCATATGAGCAGTTCTTC; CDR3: CASSSSGAYEQFF
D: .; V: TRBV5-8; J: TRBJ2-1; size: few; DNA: TGTGCCAGCAGCTTGTATAGGGGGGGGGACAATGAGCAGTTCTTC; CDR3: CASSLYRGGDNEQFF
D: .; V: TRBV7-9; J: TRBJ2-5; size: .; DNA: TGTGCCAGCAGCCGCGCTGTCGACAGGTTCCAAGAGACCCAGTACTTC; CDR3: CASSRAVDRFQETQYF
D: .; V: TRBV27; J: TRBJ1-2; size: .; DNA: TGTGCCAGCGCAAGAGGATCTCAGGGGAGCTATGGCTACACCTTC; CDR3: CASARGSQGSYGYTF